What follows describes a single T cell receptor (beta chain). The sample belongs to a study of blood T cell repertoires in COVID-19. Overall study: Italy, Spain and the United States were the sources of the convalescent and acute COVID-19 samples. Nucleic acid was either cDNA or gDNA, and it came from T cells, B-cell-depleted T cells, or PBMCs.

Original methodology: Estimates of nucleated cell counts were drawn from the amplification of reference gene primers. TCRdb's copy holds only in-frame clones and misses some; the assay was immunoSEQ multiplex PCR. V and J calls and clone size are given by that table; D and trimming were obtained from the DNA. Here the sample spans over 110,000 clones, around 88% being singletons. The germline gives CDR1 MNHEY, CDR2 SVGAGI. This CDR3 comprises 14 residues. Trimming removed 7 bases from V and 2 bases from J, with 15 bases in between. The receptor's source is a human donor in a cohort sampled during active COVID-19. The specimen sequenced was peripheral blood. The V gene is TRBV6-5, the J gene TRBJ2-7; D gene ambiguous. The CDR3: CASKPPGPAYEQYF. The CDR3 DNA is TGTGCCAGCAAGCCCCCGGGTCCTGCCTACGAGCAGTACTTC.